The TCR beta chain described here comes from a study of blood T cell repertoires in COVID-19. Produced via immunoSEQ multiplex PCR; TCRdb's table is partial and in-frame only. Of roughly 180,000 clones in the sample, 80% to 85% were seen once. V lost 0 bases and J lost 4, with 12 bases in between. The CDR3 runs to 15 residues. Germline V gives CDR1 SGHRS, CDR2 YFSETQ. Cohort 3 donors were reported recovered after two negative PCRs, clearance, or symptom resolution. The clonotype comes from an older woman who had recovered from COVID-19. The gene calls are TRBV5-1 and TRBJ2-3; possibly TRBD2 for D (6 bases). Input material: PBMCs or T cells enriched from blood (not recorded which). In DNA form, the CDR3 reads TGCGCCAGCAGCTTGGTCGGGAGAGGCCCAGATACGCAGTATTTT. It translates to CASSLVGRGPDTQYF. The complete variable domain, with remaining parts taken from reference TRBV5-1 and TRBJ2-3, reads KAGVTQTPRYLIKTRGQQVTLSCSPISGHRSVSWYQQTPGQGLQFLFEYFSETQRNKGNFPGRFSGRQFSNSRSEMNVSTLELGDSALYLCASSLVGRGPDTQYFGPGTRLTVL.